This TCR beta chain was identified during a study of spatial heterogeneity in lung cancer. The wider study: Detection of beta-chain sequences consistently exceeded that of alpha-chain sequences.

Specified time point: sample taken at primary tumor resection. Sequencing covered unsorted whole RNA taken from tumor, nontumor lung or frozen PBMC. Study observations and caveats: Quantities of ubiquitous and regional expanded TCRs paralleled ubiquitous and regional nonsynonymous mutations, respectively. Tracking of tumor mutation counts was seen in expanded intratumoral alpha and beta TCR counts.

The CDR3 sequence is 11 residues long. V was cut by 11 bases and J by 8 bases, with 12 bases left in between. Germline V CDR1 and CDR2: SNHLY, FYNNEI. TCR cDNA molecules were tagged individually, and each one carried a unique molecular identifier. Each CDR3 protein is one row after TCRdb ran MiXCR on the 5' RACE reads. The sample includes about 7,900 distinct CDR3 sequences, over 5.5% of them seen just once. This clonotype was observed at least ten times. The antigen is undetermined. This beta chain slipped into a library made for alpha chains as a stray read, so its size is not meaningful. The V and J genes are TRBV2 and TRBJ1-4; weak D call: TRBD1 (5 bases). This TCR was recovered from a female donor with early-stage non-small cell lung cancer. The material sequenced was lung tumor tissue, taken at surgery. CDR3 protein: CAGGTGEKLFF. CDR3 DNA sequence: TGTGCCGGGGGTACCGGGGAAAAACTGTTTTTT.